The next 32 T cell receptor beta chains were all read from a single sample in a study of blood T cell repertoires in COVID-19. Produced via immunoSEQ multiplex PCR; TCRdb's table is partial and in-frame only. The repertoire holds around 120,000 clones, with 70% to 80% as singletons. Sequences were obtained from peripheral blood. These receptors originate from a man in his 70s with acute or convalescent COVID-19.

This clone showed up just a few times. The chain carries TRBV3-1 (or the pseudogene TRBV3-2) and TRBJ1-2, with D possibly being TRBD1 (5 bases). The V and J ends lost 4 bases and 3 bases respectively, with 15 bases between them. CDR1 and CDR2 (germline): LGHDT, YNNKEL (reference sequence). The CDR3 loop spans 15 amino acids. CDR3 DNA sequence: TGTGCCAGCAGCCCTACGGGGGGAACTTACTATGGCTACACCTTC. Translation gives CASSPTGGTYYGYTF.

The CDR3 protein is CSGVSNYGYTF. The DNA of the CDR3 is TGCAGTGGAGTGAGTAACTATGGCTACACCTTC. V gene TRBV20-1 combines with J gene TRBJ1-2; D not resolved. V lost 7 bases and J 1 base, leaving 7 bases between the germline ends. Looked up from germline, CDR1 is DFQATT and CDR2 is SNEGSKA (reference sequence). The CDR3 totals 11 residues.

Comments on this clone: Other nucleotide sequences from this sample produce the same CDR3. The gene calls are TRBV18 and TRBJ1-5; a possible D gene is TRBD1 (5 bases). Germline CDR1 KGHSH, CDR2 LQKENI. CDR3 length: 13 residues. Trimming stripped 3 bases from V and 4 bases from J, with 7 bases between. Here the CDR3 DNA reads TGTGCCAGCTCACCCAGGGATAATCAGCCCCAGCATTTT. Its translation: CASSPRDNQPQHF. Variable domain in full (rest from reference TRBV18 and TRBJ1-5): NAGVMQNPRHLVRRRGQEARLRCSPMKGHSHVYWYRQLPEEGLKFMVYLQKENIIDESGMPKERFSAEFPKEGPSILRIQQVVRGDSAAYFCASSPRDNQPQHFGDGTRLSIL.

The CDR3 coding sequence is TGTGCCAGCTCACCGCCGGGACAGGGGATCAATCAGCCCCAGCATTTT. Amino acid sequence: CASSPPGQGINQPQHF. The V and J genes are TRBV18 and TRBJ1-5; TRBD1 aligns across 10 bases. V trimming: 3 bases; J trimming: 3 bases; junction bases outside the gene matches: 5. Germline CDR1 KGHSH, CDR2 LQKENI. CDR3 length: 16 amino acids.

The J gene is TRBJ2-2, the V gene TRBV5-1, with TRBD1 identical over 8 bases. V gave up 2 bases and J gave up 5 bases; unmatched junction bases: 5. The CDR3 extends over 15 amino acids. Germline V gene sequence: CDR1 SGHRS, CDR2 YFSETQ. The CDR3 sequence: CASSFGQGRTGELFF. The CDR3 DNA reads TGCGCCAGCAGCTTTGGACAGGGAAGGACCGGGGAGCTGTTTTTT.

V and J are TRBV9 and TRBJ1-3; D unresolved. The CDR3 totals 16 residues. In germline, CDR1 is SGDLS, CDR2 YYNGEE. Trimming removed 4 bases from V and 0 bases from J, with 14 bases in between. The CDR3 loop reads CASSLELKSSGNTIYF. The CDR3 nucleotides are TGTGCCAGCAGCCTCGAGCTGAAGAGCTCTGGAAACACCATATATTTT.

The chain couples TRBV27 to TRBJ2-2; 7 positions agree with TRBD1. The CDR3 loop spans 14 amino acids. V trimming: 7 bases; J trimming: 3 bases; junction bases outside the gene matches: 5. Germline V gene sequence: CDR1 MNHEY, CDR2 SMNVEV (reference sequence). DNA for the CDR3: TGTGCCAGCAAGGGGCAGGGGGACACCGGGGAGCTGTTTTTT. This gives the protein CASKGQGDTGELFF.

The chain employs TRBV18 and TRBJ1-4, with 11 bases that match TRBD1. With V trimmed by 6 bases and J by 7 bases, 4 bases remained unmatched. The CDR3 is made up of 14 amino acids. Germline loops: CDR1 KGHSH, CDR2 LQKENI. DNA for the CDR3: TGTGCCAGCTCGCCCGGGACAGGGGGTGAAAAACTGTTTTTT. This encodes CASSPGTGGEKLFF.

The J gene is TRBJ1-5, the V gene TRBV15; TRBD1 matches at 7 bases. V was pared by 0 bases and J by 7 bases, with 6 bases of the junction left unmatched. This CDR3 is 15 amino acids long. Germline V lookup: CDR1 LNHNV, CDR2 YYDKDF (reference sequence). The CDR3 nucleotides are TGTGCCACCAGCAGAGATGCGGGCAGGGGGCAGCCCCAGCATTTT. It encodes CATSRDAGRGQPQHF.

The genes are TRBV28 and TRBJ1-6; the D gene is possibly TRBD1 (5 bases). The CDR3 totals 13 residues. Per germline, CDR1 MDHEN and CDR2 SYDVKM. V lost 6 bases and J 7 bases, leaving 10 bases between the germline ends. As DNA, the CDR3 is TGTGCCAGCAGGGGGCATCAAAATTCACCCCTCCACTTT. Translating it yields CASRGHQNSPLHF. The whole variable domain, filled in from reference TRBV28 and TRBJ1-6, reads DVKVTQSSRYLVKRTGEKVFLECVQDMDHENMFWYRQDPGLGLRLIYFSYDVKMKEKGDIPEGYSVSREKKERFSLILESASTNQTSMYLCASRGHQNSPLHFGNGTRLTVT.

The chain couples TRBV2 to TRBJ1-5; 8 positions agree with TRBD1. CDR1 is SNHLY and CDR2 is FYNNEI in the germline V gene. V shed 4 bases and J 6 bases; nucleotides not matched to a gene: 2. CDR3 size: 13 residues. CDR3 coding DNA: TGTGCCAGCAGTGGACAGGGGCTTCAGCCCCAGCATTTT. Protein product: CASSGQGLQPQHF.

V is TRBV3-1 (or the pseudogene TRBV3-2) and J is TRBJ1-1; possible D gene TRBD1, 5 bases. Germline values: CDR1 LGHDT, CDR2 YNNKEL (reference sequence). With 4 bases removed from V and 0 bases from J, the gap between germline ends came to 9 bases. The CDR3 extends over 14 amino acids. The chain's CDR3 is CASSLGLMNTEAFF. Written as DNA, the CDR3 is TGTGCCAGCAGCCTGGGACTCATGAACACTGAAGCTTTCTTT.

In DNA, the CDR3 is TGTGCCAGCGGGCGGGAGACAGATACGCAGTATTTT. Its protein product is CASGRETDTQYF. The chain carries TRBV3-1 (or the pseudogene TRBV3-2) and TRBJ2-3; the match to TRBD2 covers 7 bases. CDR1 is LGHDT and CDR2 is YNNKEL in the germline V gene (reference sequence). There are 12 residues in the CDR3. V shed 8 bases, J shed 3 bases, and the junction held 2 bases outside the gene matches.

The chain couples TRBV11-2 to TRBJ2-7; 8 bases fit TRBD2. Trimming at V came to 0 bases and at J to 0 bases, leaving 4 bases not matched to a gene. Germline-derived CDR1 and CDR2 are SGHAT and FQNNGV. This CDR3 spans 16 amino acids. The CDR3 loop is CASSLDISGTSYEQYF. The CDR3 DNA reads TGTGCCAGCAGCTTAGACATTAGCGGGACCTCCTACGAGCAGTACTTC.

V usage is TRBV5-1 and J usage is TRBJ1-1; TRBD1 is a possible D gene (6 bases). V lost 6 bases and J 6 bases, leaving 21 bases between the germline ends. Per the germline V gene, CDR1 is SGHRS and CDR2 is YFSETQ. This CDR3 contains 15 residues. CDR3 coding DNA: TGCGCCAGCAACGAATACCTACAGGGAGGGGCTGAAGCTTTCTTT. Translated: CASNEYLQGGAEAFF.

This chain uses TRBV30 with TRBJ1-4; 8 bases fit TRBD1. This CDR3 is 13 amino acids long. The junction had 4 bases not matched to a gene; V was cut back by 5 bases and J by 5 bases. Germline V gene lookup returns CDR1 GTSNPN and CDR2 SVGIG (reference sequence). The CDR3 coding sequence is TGTGCCTGGTTGGGACAGGAGAATGAAAAACTGTTTTTT. Its translation: CAWLGQENEKLFF.

Note on this clone: Other nucleotide sequences in the sample specify the same CDR3. The chain carries TRBV2 and TRBJ2-5, with a weak D call TRBD2 (7 bases). This CDR3 is 16 amino acids long. The germline V and J ends were trimmed by 0 bases and 5 bases, with 16 bases remaining between them. Germline values: CDR1 SNHLY, CDR2 FYNNEI. The CDR3 DNA follows: TGTGCCAGCAGTGAAGCTAGGGGGGGAGGGGTGGAGACCCAGTACTTC. This gives the protein CASSEARGGGVETQYF.

The CDR3, as DNA: TGTGCCAGCAGCCAAGAAGCGGTTAACTATGGCTACACCTTC. Its protein is CASSQEAVNYGYTF. This chain links TRBV3-1 (or the pseudogene TRBV3-2) with TRBJ1-2, with unresolved D. Trimming took 0 bases from V and 1 from J, leaving 6 bases between them. This CDR3 has 14 amino acids. Germline CDR1 and CDR2: LGHDT and YNNKEL (reference sequence).

The chain employs TRBV2 and TRBJ1-4, with 10 bases matching TRBD1. CDR1 and CDR2 (germline): SNHLY, FYNNEI. This CDR3 region has 17 residues. V dropped 6 bases and J dropped 10; count of bases not matched to a gene: 17. Here the CDR3 reads CASRRTGGSVGTGKLFF. Written as DNA, the CDR3 is TGTGCCAGCAGGAGGACAGGGGGAAGCGTGGGAACGGGAAAACTGTTTTTT.

This rearrangement joins TRBV29-1 to TRBJ1-2, with D uncertain. CDR1 and CDR2 (germline): SQVTM, ANQGSEA. This CDR3 contains 12 residues. Trimming stripped 4 bases from V and 4 bases from J, with 10 bases between. The CDR3 nucleotides are TGCAGCGTTGTGTCGGGGTTCTATGGCTACACCTTC. It yields the protein CSVVSGFYGYTF.

The chain combines TRBV4-1 with TRBJ2-1, with TRBD2 matching over 10 bases. J was trimmed by 2 bases and V by 4 bases; bases with no gene match: 8. Germline V lookup: CDR1 MGHRA, CDR2 YSYEKL. There are 17 residues in the CDR3. The DNA for the CDR3 is TGCGCCAGCAGCCCGCGGGCTAGCGGGAGTACCTACAATGAGCAGTTCTTC. This sequence encodes CASSPRASGSTYNEQFF.

This chain connects TRBV5-1 to TRBJ1-5; perhaps TRBD1 as D (6 bases). The CDR3 runs 14 residues. Germline loops: CDR1 SGHRS, CDR2 YFSETQ. The germline V and J ends were trimmed by 4 bases and 0 bases, with 8 bases remaining between them. The CDR3 DNA reads as TGCGCCAGCAGCGTGGGACATAGCAATCAGCCCCAGCATTTT. Translating gives CASSVGHSNQPQHF.

V gene TRBV19 combines with J gene TRBJ2-1, with a weak D call TRBD1 (7 bases). The CDR3 sequence is 17 residues long. V was cut by 5 bases and J by 4 bases, with 21 bases left in between. Germline V gene lookup returns CDR1 LNHDA and CDR2 SQIVND (reference sequence). The CDR3, as DNA: TGTGCCAGTAGTCCCAGGGGGTTGGGGGGCGCGTACAATGAGCAGTTCTTC. Translated: CASSPRGLGGAYNEQFF.

The chain links TRBV6-5 to TRBJ2-7; a possible D gene is TRBD1 (8 bases). Trimming took off 6 bases at V and 2 bases at J, with 17 bases between the two ends. Germline V gene data show CDR1 as MNHEY and CDR2 as SVGAGI. This CDR3 has 15 residues. The CDR3 coding sequence is TGTGCCAGCAGCAGGGGGGGACAGGCGGCCTACGAGCAGTACTTC. Translating gives CASSRGGQAAYEQYF.

This clone was counted once. The chain carries TRBV7-9 and TRBJ2-5; D is possibly TRBD2 (5 bases). Germline loops: CDR1 SEHNR, CDR2 FQNEAQ (reference sequence). The CDR3 is 11 residues long. Trimming removed 5 bases from V and 10 bases from J, with 11 bases in between. Written as DNA, the CDR3 is TGTGCCAGCAGCGCCACCGGGAACCAGTACTTC. Its translation is CASSATGNQYF. The full variable domain, with the rest looked up from reference TRBV7-9 and TRBJ2-5, is DTGVSQNPRHKITKRGQNVTFRCDPISEHNRLYWYRQTLGQGPEFLTYFQNEAQLEKSRLLSDRFSAERPKGSFSTLEIQRTEQGDSAMYLCASSATGNQYFGPGTRLLVL.

This clone was detected only once. The V and J genes are TRBV3-1 (or the pseudogene TRBV3-2) and TRBJ1-5; TRBD1 aligns across 9 bases. Trimming cost V 4 bases and J 6 bases; bases outside gene matches: 7. Germline CDR1 and CDR2: LGHDT and YNNKEL (reference sequence). This CDR3 has 15 amino acids. CDR3: CASSPRTGVGQPQHF. The CDR3 coding sequence is TGTGCCAGCAGCCCCAGGACAGGGGTGGGTCAGCCCCAGCATTTT.

This clone was counted only a few times. The chain couples TRBV5-3 to TRBJ2-6; D unresolved. TRBV5-3 is reported as an ORF; its role is uncertain. The CDR3 is 14 amino acids. V lost 4 bases, J lost 2 bases, and 7 bases lay in between. CDR3 residues: CARSHYPGANVLTF. CDR3 coding DNA: TGTGCCAGAAGCCACTACCCTGGGGCCAACGTCCTGACTTTC.

The chain combines TRBV10-1 with TRBJ2-2; 9 bases are a match to TRBD1. The germline CDR1 and CDR2 sequences are WNHNN and SYGVQD (reference sequence). The CDR3 length is 15 residues. J lost 0 bases, V lost 7 bases, and 3 bases had no gene match. CDR3 bases: TGCGCCAGCAAAGGACAGGGGTCGAACACCGGGGAGCTGTTTTTT. This codes for CASKGQGSNTGELFF.

The CDR3 region has the DNA TGTGCCAGCAGCTTATCGAGGACAAAACCCTACGAGCAGTACTTC. Protein product: CASSLSRTKPYEQYF. The chain uses TRBV7-8 and TRBJ2-7, with D perhaps matching TRBD1 (5 bases). The CDR3 is 15 amino acids. The germline V gene encodes CDR1 SGHVS and CDR2 FQNEAQ. V was cut by 2 bases and J by 2 bases, with 13 bases left in between.

The chain has TRBV19 and TRBJ1-2, with D possibly matching TRBD1 (5 bases). With 8 bases removed from V and 5 bases from J, the gap between germline ends came to 12 bases. This CDR3 is built from 12 residues. CDR1 LNHDA and CDR2 SQIVND come from the germline V gene (reference sequence). CDR3 DNA sequence: TGTGCCAGTGCGGACACGCTTTATGGCTACACCTTC. As protein: CASADTLYGYTF.

The chain links TRBV15 to TRBJ1-4; maybe TRBD1 (6 bases). Per germline, CDR1 LNHNV and CDR2 YYDKDF (reference sequence). V gave up 0 bases and J gave up 8 bases, with 16 bases separating them. The CDR3 loop spans 16 amino acids. The CDR3 sequence: CATSRDLSGGREKLFF. CDR3 in DNA: TGTGCCACCAGCAGAGATCTATCGGGGGGGCGGGAAAAACTGTTTTTT.

This sequence joins TRBV2 and TRBJ2-7; the match to TRBD1 covers 7 bases. Germline assignment: CDR1 SNHLY and CDR2 FYNNEI. Trimming took 5 bases from V and 5 from J; bases not matched to a gene: 9. The CDR3 has 14 amino acids. CDR3: CASSRDSEGNEQYF. The CDR3 coding sequence is TGTGCCAGCAGTAGGGACAGCGAGGGGAACGAGCAGTACTTC.